The rows below give T cell receptor beta chains drawn from one sample of a study of T cell clonotyping in hematopoietic cell transplantation. Here immunoSEQ multiplex PCR was the method, and the copy in TCRdb shows in-frame clones only, minus some. The table lists approximately 4,600 clones, about three quarters of them singletons. Sequenced material: peripheral blood mononuclear cells, taken 100 days after allogeneic stem cell transplant. The receptors derive from a female patient aged 50 to 65 who had an allogeneic stem cell transplant from an unrelated donor, so the T cells may come from the graft donor. Some clones in this sample may be carry-over from other donors' samples. The CDR3 runs from the conserved cysteine through the conserved F or W. Each record gives: V gene, CDR3 length, CDR3 protein.

V gene: TRBV11-2
CDR3 length: 15
CDR3 protein: CASSLDLGTANEQFF

V gene: TRBV13
CDR3 length: 14
CDR3 protein: CASSLKQGIIEAFF

V gene: TRBV5-8
CDR3 length: 18
CDR3 protein: CASSGMTLHTILSHEQFF

V gene: TRBV20-1
CDR3 length: 9
CDR3 protein: CSPGTQAFF

V gene: TRBV30
CDR3 length: 17
CDR3 protein: CAWSGASGGLSYNEQFF

V gene: TRBV7-9
CDR3 length: 14
CDR3 protein: CASSLGAGANVLTF

V gene: TRBV15
CDR3 length: 16
CDR3 protein: CATRGGPAGAADTQYF

V gene: TRBV10-3
CDR3 length: 13
CDR3 protein: CAMRQGEDTEAFF

V gene: TRBV11-1
CDR3 length: 16
CDR3 protein: CASSLAGQSLNQPQHF

V gene: TRBV30
CDR3 length: 17
CDR3 protein: CAWSIARVRGFAVEQYF

V gene: TRBV11-1
CDR3 length: 13
CDR3 protein: CASSLDFGQPQHF

V gene: TRBV7-2
CDR3 length: 12
CDR3 protein: CASSLEPPEQYF

V gene: TRBV2
CDR3 length: 13
CDR3 protein: CASSVSQNTEAFF

V gene: TRBV7-2
CDR3 length: 15
CDR3 protein: CASSSGGGNNQPQHF

V gene: TRBV6-6
CDR3 length: 12
CDR3 protein: CASSSGMTEAFF

V gene: TRBV9
CDR3 length: 14
CDR3 protein: CASSLGDSYNEQFF

V gene: TRBV6-1
CDR3 length: 15
CDR3 protein: CASSVARSRRTEAFF

V gene: TRBV9
CDR3 length: 14
CDR3 protein: CASSELATYNEQFF

V gene: TRBV30
CDR3 length: 14
CDR3 protein: CAWSALNSNQPQHF

V gene: TRBV2
CDR3 length: 18
CDR3 protein: CASSDRPGRDSLNQPQHF

V gene: TRBV5-1
CDR3 length: 16
CDR3 protein: CASSEDRGIDAETQYF

V gene: TRBV13
CDR3 length: 15
CDR3 protein: CASSLVGERPSPLHF

V gene: TRBV14
CDR3 length: 15
CDR3 protein: CASSPPGLAGVEQYF

V gene: TRBV7-3
CDR3 length: 14
CDR3 protein: CASSLGGGDAPLHF

V gene: TRBV29-1
CDR3 length: 13
CDR3 protein: CSVEGSHSYEQYF

V gene: TRBV19
CDR3 length: 14
CDR3 protein: CASRPGTGLDEAFF

V gene: TRBV2
CDR3 length: 12
CDR3 protein: CASSGTVSPLHF

V gene: TRBV4-1
CDR3 length: 17
CDR3 protein: CASSQAGDSLGNTEAFF

V gene: TRBV9
CDR3 length: 14
CDR3 protein: CASTRDGGFETQYF

V gene: TRBV2
CDR3 length: 14
CDR3 protein: CASSEAGRVQPQHF

V gene: TRBV30
CDR3 length: 12
CDR3 protein: CAWRLAGNTIYF

V gene: TRBV4-1
CDR3 length: 15
CDR3 protein: CASSQPPGFLGELFF

V gene: TRBV6-6
CDR3 length: 15
CDR3 protein: CASSYAGGGANVLTF

V gene: TRBV5-5
CDR3 length: 17
CDR3 protein: CASSAMTGGPSIGGYTF

V gene: TRBV7-6
CDR3 length: 17
CDR3 protein: CASSFIEGKGRGDEQYF

V gene: TRBV7-2
CDR3 length: 13
CDR3 protein: CASIPGTGDGYTF

V gene: TRBV7-9
CDR3 length: 13
CDR3 protein: CASSLTIPETQYF

V gene: TRBV11-2
CDR3 length: 14
CDR3 protein: CASSLAREGYGYTF

V gene: TRBV21-1
CDR3 length: 18
CDR3 protein: CASNHRGRSAYSNQPQHF

V gene: TRBV6-1
CDR3 length: 15
CDR3 protein: CASSLGTGGYNEQFF

V gene: TRBV7-3
CDR3 length: 13
CDR3 protein: CASKPGPTGELFF

V gene: TRBV28
CDR3 length: 13
CDR3 protein: CASSLRNGGELFF

V gene: TRBV7-9
CDR3 length: 12
CDR3 protein: CASSWGSDEQYF